The next 23 T cell receptor beta chains were all read from a single sample in a study of blood T cell repertoires in COVID-19. Assay: immunoSEQ multiplex PCR; the TCRdb copy retains only in-frame clones and omits some. The data hold 130,000 to 150,000 clones, with about 89% observed a single time. Sequencing was carried out using PBMCs or T cells enriched from blood (not recorded which). These receptors all stem from a man between 60 and 75 years old who had recovered from COVID-19.

The genes are TRBV5-1 and TRBJ1-1; D gene ambiguous. Germline-derived CDR1 and CDR2 are SGHRS and YFSETQ. This CDR3 comprises 14 residues. The V and J ends lost 4 bases and 4 bases respectively, with 14 bases between them. In DNA form, the CDR3 reads TGCGCCAGCAGCCCAGAAAGCACGGGCACTGAAGCTTTCTTT. Protein product: CASSPESTGTEAFF.

The chain uses TRBV4-1 and TRBJ1-4, with a weak D call TRBD1 (5 bases). Germline V gene sequence: CDR1 MGHRA, CDR2 YSYEKL. Trimming took 1 base from V and 7 from J, leaving 10 bases between them. CDR3 size: 14 residues. CDR3 residues: CASSQGQMGEKLFF. The CDR3 nucleotides read TGCGCCAGCAGCCAAGGACAGATGGGTGAAAAACTGTTTTTT.

This chain links TRBV3-1 (or the pseudogene TRBV3-2) with TRBJ2-2; D gene unclear. CDR1 is LGHDT and CDR2 is YNNKEL in the germline V gene (reference sequence). This CDR3 is built from 12 residues. V lost 6 bases to trimming and J lost 6 bases, with 8 bases between them. CDR3 in DNA: TGTGCCAGCAGTCGGTTGGCCGGGGAGCTGTTTTTT. As protein: CASSRLAGELFF.

This clone was detected only once. This sequence joins TRBV6-5 and TRBJ1-3; D not resolved. The CDR3 covers 15 residues. Germline-derived CDR1 and CDR2 are MNHEY and SVGAGI. The V gene lost 9 bases and the J gene lost 4 bases, with 19 bases spanning the gap. For the CDR3, the DNA is TGTGCCAGTATTCCCACAGTGACGCCCGGAAACACCATATATTTT. Translating it yields CASIPTVTPGNTIYF.

In DNA form, the CDR3 reads TGTGCCAGCAGCCCAGCAGGTGCCACTGAAGCTTTCTTT. It translates to CASSPAGATEAFF. The rearrangement joins TRBV3-1 (or the pseudogene TRBV3-2) to TRBJ1-1; no clear D gene. V was cut by 4 bases and J by 4 bases, with 10 bases left in between. Germline assignment: CDR1 LGHDT and CDR2 YNNKEL (reference sequence). The CDR3 extends over 13 amino acids.

This chain links TRBV10-3 with TRBJ2-5, with 7 positions matching TRBD1. Germline lookup yields CDR1 ENHRY and CDR2 SYGVKD. Trimming at V came to 11 bases and at J to 4 bases, leaving 16 bases not matched to a gene. This CDR3 region has 15 residues. In nucleotides, the CDR3 is TGTGCCGCCCGGGACAGCGATTCCCCTTCAGAGACCCAGTACTTC. Translation gives CAARDSDSPSETQYF.

The chain carries TRBV28 and TRBJ2-1, with 8 bases aligning to TRBD2. The CDR3 loop spans 14 amino acids. Germline V gives CDR1 MDHEN, CDR2 SYDVKM. Trimming removed 2 bases from V and 4 bases from J; junction bases left unmatched: 1. The CDR3 region has the DNA TGTGCCAGCAGTTTACCGGGAGGGTACAATGAGCAGTTCTTC. This translates into CASSLPGGYNEQFF.

The rearrangement joins TRBV7-9 to TRBJ2-7; 7 bases are a match to TRBD2. Germline CDR1 and CDR2: SEHNR and FQNEAQ (reference sequence). The CDR3 spans 14 residues. V shed 3 bases and J 2 bases; nucleotides not matched to a gene: 4. CDR3 sequence (DNA): TGTGCCAGCAGCTTTATCGGGAGGCCCTACGAGCAGTACTTC. It yields the protein CASSFIGRPYEQYF.

The gene calls are TRBV11-2 and TRBJ2-2; D not certain. CDR1 and CDR2 from the germline V gene are SGHAT and FQNNGV. With 2 bases removed from V and 7 bases from J, the gap between germline ends came to 14 bases. The CDR3 has 15 residues. The CDR3 is CASSLFGQDGGELFF. The CDR3 bases are TGTGCCAGCAGCTTATTCGGTCAGGATGGCGGGGAGCTGTTTTTT.

The chain couples TRBV5-4 to TRBJ2-7; maybe TRBD1 (8 bases). V was clipped by 5 bases and J by 0 bases, with 18 bases between them. Germline loops: CDR1 SGHNT, CDR2 YYREEE (reference sequence). The CDR3 covers 16 residues. The DNA for the CDR3 is TGTGCCAGCAGTGTGGGGGGGGACAGGAGCTCCTACGAGCAGTACTTC. Translating it yields CASSVGGDRSSYEQYF.

The V call is TRBV9, the J call TRBJ2-3; 8 bases line up with TRBD1. Germline V gives CDR1 SGDLS, CDR2 YYNGEE. The ends lost 0 bases at V and 2 bases at J; junction bases unmatched: 5. The CDR3 sequence is 16 residues long. This CDR3 is CASSVAAGGPTDTQYF. CDR3 in DNA: TGTGCCAGCAGCGTAGCGGCAGGGGGCCCCACAGATACGCAGTATTTT.

The chain employs TRBV5-1 and TRBJ1-3; 10 positions agree with TRBD1. The CDR3 has 16 amino acids. Per germline, CDR1 SGHRS and CDR2 YFSETQ. After removal of 0 bases from V and 3 bases from J, the junction contained 3 bases not matched to a gene. The CDR3 DNA follows: TGCGCCAGCAGCTTGGTGGGACAGGGGAATGGAAACACCATATATTTT. Residues: CASSLVGQGNGNTIYF.

This rearrangement joins TRBV4-2 to TRBJ1-5; 8 bases fit TRBD1. CDR3 length: 16 residues. Germline V gene lookup returns CDR1 LGHNA and CDR2 YNFKEQ. Trimming removed 3 bases from V and 2 bases from J; junction bases left unmatched: 6. The CDR3 spells CASSQTTGVGNQPQHF. The CDR3 nucleotides are TGTGCCAGCAGCCAGACGACAGGGGTTGGCAATCAGCCCCAGCATTTT.

The chain recombines TRBV9 with TRBJ2-5; D possibly corresponds to TRBD2 (5 bases). This CDR3 comprises 15 residues. Trimming left V 0 bases short and J 2 bases short, with 11 bases between. Germline V lookup: CDR1 SGDLS, CDR2 YYNGEE. The CDR3 loop is CASSVDEGPQETQYF. The CDR3 nucleotides are TGTGCCAGCAGCGTAGATGAGGGTCCTCAAGAGACCCAGTACTTC.

The gene calls are TRBV5-5 and TRBJ2-7; tentative D call: TRBD1 (8 bases). The CDR3 consists of 16 residues. V gave up 2 bases and J gave up 7 bases, with 22 bases separating them. CDR1 and CDR2 from the germline V gene are SGHKS and YYEKEE (reference sequence). CDR3 region: CASSLRDRPFSGEQYF. The CDR3 DNA follows: TGTGCCAGCAGCTTAAGGGACAGGCCCTTTAGCGGGGAGCAGTACTTC. The variable domain in full, completed from reference TRBV5-5 and TRBJ2-7, reads DAGVTQSPTHLIKTRGQQVTLRCSPISGHKSVSWYQQVLGQGPQFIFQYYEKEERGRGNFPDRFSARQFPNYSSELNVNALLLGDSALYLCASSLRDRPFSGEQYFGPGTRLTVT.

This chain uses TRBV19 with TRBJ2-6; 7 nucleotides agree with TRBD2. CDR3 length: 16 amino acids. Trimming at V came to 7 bases and at J to 0 bases, leaving 6 bases not matched to a gene. Germline V CDR1 and CDR2: LNHDA, SQIVND (reference sequence). The CDR3 reads CASKAGETSGANVLTF. CDR3 coding DNA: TGTGCCAGTAAGGCGGGAGAAACCTCTGGGGCCAACGTCCTGACTTTC.

This clone was detected only a few times. The J gene is TRBJ1-3, the V gene TRBV7-8; D is unresolved. The germline gives CDR1 SGHVS, CDR2 FQNEAQ. The CDR3 covers 17 residues. V lost 1 base, J lost 1 base, and 14 bases lay in between. CDR3 sequence: CASSLGASFVSGNTIYF. DNA of the CDR3: TGTGCCAGCAGCTTAGGGGCCAGCTTTGTTTCTGGAAACACCATATATTTT.

The chain has TRBV7-9 and TRBJ1-5; D unclear. Germline CDR1 SEHNR, CDR2 FQNEAQ (reference sequence). This CDR3 has 14 residues. V shed 3 bases and J shed 5 bases, with 11 bases lying between them. CDR3 nucleotide sequence: TGTGCCAGCAGCTTCGAAAGGCAGGATCAGCCCCAGCATTTT. This codes for CASSFERQDQPQHF.

The rearrangement links TRBV6-5 to TRBJ1-5; the D gene is possibly TRBD1 (5 bases). Trimming removed 4 bases from V and 6 bases from J, with 16 bases in between. Looked up from germline, CDR1 is MNHEY and CDR2 is SVGAGI. CDR3 size: 15 residues. In nucleotides, the CDR3 is TGTGCCAGCAGTTCATGGACACCAGTGGGTCAGCCCCAGCATTTT. This translates into CASSSWTPVGQPQHF.

This clone turned up a few times. V is TRBV18 and J is TRBJ1-6; a possible D gene is TRBD1 (6 bases). V dropped 2 bases and J dropped 0 bases, with 14 bases sitting between them. This CDR3 has 18 residues. The germline V gene encodes CDR1 KGHSH and CDR2 LQKENI. The CDR3 region has the DNA TGTGCCAGCTCACCAAGGGGACAACAGAGCTCCTATAATTCACCCCTCCACTTT. As protein: CASSPRGQQSSYNSPLHF.

The genes are TRBV5-1 and TRBJ2-5; no firm D call. CDR3 size: 12 residues. Germline CDR1 reads SGHRS; CDR2 reads YFSETQ. Trimming removed 0 bases at V and 7 bases at J, with 7 bases between. The CDR3 sequence is CASSLDRGTQYF. DNA for the CDR3: TGCGCCAGCAGCTTGGATCGCGGGACCCAGTACTTC.

This clone was observed once. This chain links TRBV7-9 with TRBJ2-2; D unresolved. The germline V and J ends were trimmed by 4 bases and 4 bases, with 10 bases remaining between them. Germline loops: CDR1 SEHNR, CDR2 FQNEAQ (reference sequence). CDR3 size: 14 residues. The CDR3 sequence is CASSSRLATGELFF. For the CDR3, the DNA is TGTGCCAGCAGCTCCAGACTGGCCACCGGGGAGCTGTTTTTT.

The CDR3: CASSIAGNGYTF. CDR3 nucleotide sequence: TGTGCCAGTAGTATAGCAGGAAATGGCTACACCTTC. The chain combines TRBV19 with TRBJ1-2; D is uncertain. The germline CDR1 and CDR2 sequences are LNHDA and SQIVND (reference sequence). The V and J ends lost 1 base and 6 bases respectively, with 6 bases between them. The CDR3 covers 12 residues.